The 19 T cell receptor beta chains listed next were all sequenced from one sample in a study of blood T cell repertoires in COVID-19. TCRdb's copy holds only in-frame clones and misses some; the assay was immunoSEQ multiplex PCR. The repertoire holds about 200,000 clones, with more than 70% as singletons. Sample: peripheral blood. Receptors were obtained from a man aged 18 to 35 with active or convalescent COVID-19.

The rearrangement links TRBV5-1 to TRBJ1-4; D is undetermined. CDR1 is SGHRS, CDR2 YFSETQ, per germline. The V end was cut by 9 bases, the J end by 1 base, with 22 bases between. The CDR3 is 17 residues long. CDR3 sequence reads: CATRRSGGLKTNEKLFF. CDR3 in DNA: TGCGCCACCAGACGATCGGGTGGATTAAAAACTAATGAAAAACTGTTTTTT. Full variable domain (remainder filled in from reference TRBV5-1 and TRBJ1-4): KAGVTQTPRYLIKTRGQQVTLSCSPISGHRSVSWYQQTPGQGLQFLFEYFSETQRNKGNFPGRFSGRQFSNSRSEMNVSTLELGDSALYLCATRRSGGLKTNEKLFFGSGTQLSVL.

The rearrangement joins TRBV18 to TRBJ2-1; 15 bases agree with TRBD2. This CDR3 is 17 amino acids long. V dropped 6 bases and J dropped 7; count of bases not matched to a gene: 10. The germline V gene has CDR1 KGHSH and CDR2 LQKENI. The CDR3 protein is CASSVRTSGRGSNEQFF. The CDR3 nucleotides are TGTGCCAGCTCGGTTAGGACTAGCGGGAGGGGATCGAATGAGCAGTTCTTC.

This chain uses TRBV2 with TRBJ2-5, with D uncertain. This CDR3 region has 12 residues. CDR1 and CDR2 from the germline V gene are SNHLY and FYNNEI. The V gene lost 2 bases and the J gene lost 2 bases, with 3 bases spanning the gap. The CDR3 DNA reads TGTGCCAGCAGTGAACTTCAAGAGACCCAGTACTTC. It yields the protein CASSELQETQYF.

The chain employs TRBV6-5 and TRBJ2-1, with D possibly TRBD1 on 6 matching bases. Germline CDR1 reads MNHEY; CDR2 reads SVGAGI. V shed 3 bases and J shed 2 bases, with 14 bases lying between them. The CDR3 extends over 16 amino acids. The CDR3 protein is CASSYHGQSPYNEQFF. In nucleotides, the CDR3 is TGTGCCAGCAGTTATCACGGACAGTCCCCCTACAATGAGCAGTTCTTC.

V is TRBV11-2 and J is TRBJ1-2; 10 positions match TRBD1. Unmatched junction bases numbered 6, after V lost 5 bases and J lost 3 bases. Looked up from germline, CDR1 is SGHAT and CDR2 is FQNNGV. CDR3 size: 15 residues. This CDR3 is CASSASGQGYYGYTF. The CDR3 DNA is TGTGCCAGCAGCGCTTCGGGACAGGGGTACTATGGCTACACCTTC.

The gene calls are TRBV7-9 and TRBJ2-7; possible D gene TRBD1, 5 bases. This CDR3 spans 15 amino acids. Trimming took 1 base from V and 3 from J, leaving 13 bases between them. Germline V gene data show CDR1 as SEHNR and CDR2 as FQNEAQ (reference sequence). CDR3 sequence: CASSLVPARVYEQYF. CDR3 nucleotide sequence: TGTGCCAGCAGCTTAGTTCCCGCCAGGGTCTACGAGCAGTACTTC.

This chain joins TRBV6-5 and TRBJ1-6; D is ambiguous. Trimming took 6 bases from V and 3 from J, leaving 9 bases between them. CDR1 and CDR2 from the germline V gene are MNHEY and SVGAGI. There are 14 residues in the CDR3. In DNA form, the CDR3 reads TGTGCCAGCAGCCCCCCCGGCTATAATTCACCCCTCCACTTT. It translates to CASSPPGYNSPLHF.

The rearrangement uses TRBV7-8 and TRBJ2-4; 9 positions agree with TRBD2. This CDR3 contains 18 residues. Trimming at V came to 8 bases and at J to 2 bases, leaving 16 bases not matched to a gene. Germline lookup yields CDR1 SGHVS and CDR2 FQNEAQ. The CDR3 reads CASAPSPAGGPSKNIQYF. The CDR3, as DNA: TGTGCCAGCGCCCCTTCCCCGGCGGGAGGGCCATCCAAAAACATTCAGTACTTC.

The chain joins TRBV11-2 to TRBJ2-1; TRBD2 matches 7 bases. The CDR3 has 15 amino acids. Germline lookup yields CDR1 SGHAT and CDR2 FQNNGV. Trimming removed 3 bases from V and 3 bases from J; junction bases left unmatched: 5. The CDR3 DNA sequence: TGTGCCAGCAGCTTGAGCGGGGTAGTCTACAATGAGCAGTTCTTC. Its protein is CASSLSGVVYNEQFF.

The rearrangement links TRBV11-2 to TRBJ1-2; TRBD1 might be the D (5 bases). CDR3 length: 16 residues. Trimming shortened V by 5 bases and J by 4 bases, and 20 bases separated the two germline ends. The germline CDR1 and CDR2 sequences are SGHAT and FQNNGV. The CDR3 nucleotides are TGTGCCAGCAGCCTGGGGGGAGGGGCGCGCGGCTATGGCTACACCTTC. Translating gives CASSLGGGARGYGYTF.

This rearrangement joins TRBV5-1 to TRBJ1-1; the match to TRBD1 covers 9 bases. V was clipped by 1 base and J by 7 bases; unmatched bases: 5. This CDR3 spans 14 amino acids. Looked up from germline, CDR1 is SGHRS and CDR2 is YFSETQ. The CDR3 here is CASSLPGTGREAFF. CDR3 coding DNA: TGCGCCAGCAGCTTGCCGGGGACAGGGCGTGAAGCTTTCTTT. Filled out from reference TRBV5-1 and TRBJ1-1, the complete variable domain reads KAGVTQTPRYLIKTRGQQVTLSCSPISGHRSVSWYQQTPGQGLQFLFEYFSETQRNKGNFPGRFSGRQFSNSRSEMNVSTLELGDSALYLCASSLPGTGREAFFGQGTRLTVV.

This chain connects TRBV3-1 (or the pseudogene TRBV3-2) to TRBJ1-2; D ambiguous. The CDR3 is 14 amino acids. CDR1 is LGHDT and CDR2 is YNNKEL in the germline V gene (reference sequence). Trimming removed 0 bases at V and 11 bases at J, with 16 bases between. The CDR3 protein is CASSQDRVTESYTF. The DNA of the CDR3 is TGTGCCAGCAGCCAAGACCGGGTTACGGAAAGTTACACCTTC.

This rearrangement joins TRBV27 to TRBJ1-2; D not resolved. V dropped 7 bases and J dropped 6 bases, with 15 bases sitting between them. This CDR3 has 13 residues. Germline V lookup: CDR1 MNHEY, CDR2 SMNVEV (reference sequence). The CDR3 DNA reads TGTGCCAGCACCTGGGCAGTCGGTAATGGCTACACCTTC. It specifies CASTWAVGNGYTF.

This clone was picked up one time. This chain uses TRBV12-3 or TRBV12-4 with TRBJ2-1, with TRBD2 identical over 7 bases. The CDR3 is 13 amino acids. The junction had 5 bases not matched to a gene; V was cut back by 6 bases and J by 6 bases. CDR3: CASSDPGGNEQFF. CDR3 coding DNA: TGTGCCAGCAGCGATCCGGGAGGCAATGAGCAGTTCTTC.

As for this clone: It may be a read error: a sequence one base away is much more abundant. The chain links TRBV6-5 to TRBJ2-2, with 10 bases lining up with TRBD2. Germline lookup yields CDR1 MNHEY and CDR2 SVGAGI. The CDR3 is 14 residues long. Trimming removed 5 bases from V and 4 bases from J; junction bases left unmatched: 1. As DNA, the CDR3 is TGTGCCAGCAGTAAGCGGGGGGGCACCGGGGAGCTGTTTTTT. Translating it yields CASSKRGGTGELFF.

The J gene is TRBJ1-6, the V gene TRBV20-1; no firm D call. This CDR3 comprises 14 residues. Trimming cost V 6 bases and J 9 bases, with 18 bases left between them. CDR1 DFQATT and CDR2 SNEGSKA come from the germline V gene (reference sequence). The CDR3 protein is CSASQTLAGSPLHF. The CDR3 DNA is TGCAGTGCGAGTCAGACACTCGCCGGTTCACCCCTCCACTTT.

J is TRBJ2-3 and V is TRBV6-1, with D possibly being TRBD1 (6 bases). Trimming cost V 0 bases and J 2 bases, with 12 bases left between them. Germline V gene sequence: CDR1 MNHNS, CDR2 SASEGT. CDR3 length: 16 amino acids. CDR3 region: CASSEALRGITDTQYF. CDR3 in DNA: TGTGCCAGCAGTGAAGCGCTCAGGGGTATCACAGATACGCAGTATTTT.

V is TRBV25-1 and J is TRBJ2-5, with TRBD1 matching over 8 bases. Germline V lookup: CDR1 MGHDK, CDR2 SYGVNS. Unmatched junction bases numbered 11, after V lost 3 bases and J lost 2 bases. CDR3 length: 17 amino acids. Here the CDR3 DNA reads TGTGCCAGCAGTGACCTGCGACAGGGGAGTAGGCAAGAGACCCAGTACTTC. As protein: CASSDLRQGSRQETQYF.

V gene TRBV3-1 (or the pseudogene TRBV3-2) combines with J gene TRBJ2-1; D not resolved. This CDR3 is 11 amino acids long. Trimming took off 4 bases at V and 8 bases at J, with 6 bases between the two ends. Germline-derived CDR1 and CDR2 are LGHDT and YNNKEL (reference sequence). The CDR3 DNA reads TGTGCCAGCAGCCGCGGCGATGAGCAGTTCTTC. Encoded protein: CASSRGDEQFF.